The next 10 T cell receptor beta chains were all read from a single sample in a study of T-cell reconstitution after alpha-beta-depleted transplantation in children. Preparation of the TCRbeta library involved a method that used unique molecular identifiers. Via MiXCR, TCRdb re-called the PCR reads, giving one row per CDR3 protein. The table records about 370,000 distinct CDR3 sequences, around 21% of them present only once. The sample consisted of PBMCs from the stem cell graft donor, taken from the stem cell graft. Receptors were obtained from a human donor who donated a stem cell graft to a child with acute myeloid leukemia.

This clonotype was counted a few times. The chain carries TRBV10-3 and TRBJ2-5, with 8 nucleotides matching TRBD1. The junction had 16 bases not matched to a gene; V was cut back by 3 bases and J by 10 bases. Per the germline V gene, CDR1 is ENHRY and CDR2 is SYGVKD. The CDR3 is made up of 16 amino acids. CDR3 protein: CAISDPDREFRADQYF. CDR3 nucleotide sequence: TGTGCCATCAGTGACCCGGACAGGGAGTTTCGGGCGGACCAGTACTTC.

This clonotype has at least ten counts. The chain carries TRBV24-1 and TRBJ2-1; a possible D gene is TRBD2 (5 bases). Germline V CDR1 and CDR2: KGHDR, SFDVKD. This CDR3 has 13 amino acids. The V gene lost 5 bases and the J gene lost 4 bases, with 8 bases spanning the gap. The CDR3 loop is CATSGRGYNEQFF. DNA of the CDR3: TGTGCCACCAGTGGTCGGGGATACAATGAGCAGTTCTTC.

The rearrangement uses TRBV7-9 and TRBJ2-3, with 13 bases aligning to TRBD2. The V gene's germline CDR1 is SEHNR and CDR2 FQNEAQ (reference sequence). The V segment lost 6 bases and the J segment 5 bases; nucleotides outside the gene matches: 8. The CDR3 length is 16 residues. CDR3 DNA sequence: TGTGCCAGCAGTTTTGGACTAGCGGGAGCCGGAGATACGCAGTATTTT. It translates to CASSFGLAGAGDTQYF.

This clonotype showed up many times. The rearrangement uses TRBV7-8 and TRBJ2-1, with D uncertain. Between the trimmed V and J ends, which lost 2 bases and 7 bases, there was a span of 12 bases. Germline V lookup: CDR1 SGHVS, CDR2 FQNEAQ. This CDR3 has 14 residues. CDR3 in DNA: TGTGCCAGCAGCTTAAGGAACCTGGTGAATGAGCAGTTCTTC. Translated: CASSLRNLVNEQFF.

The J gene is TRBJ2-3, the V gene TRBV30; the match to TRBD1 covers 8 bases. V trimming: 5 bases; J trimming: 2 bases; junction bases outside the gene matches: 6. The CDR3 is 14 amino acids. Germline loops: CDR1 GTSNPN, CDR2 SVGIG (reference sequence). CDR3 residues: CAWGTGGNTDTQYF. CDR3 DNA: TGTGCCTGGGGGACAGGAGGAAACACAGATACGCAGTATTTT.

This clonotype was recorded a few times. V gene TRBV27 combines with J gene TRBJ2-7; TRBD2 aligns across 12 bases. The V gene end was trimmed by 4 bases and the J gene end by 3 bases; junction bases not matched to a gene: 7. The length of the CDR3 is 16 residues. Germline CDR1 reads MNHEY; CDR2 reads SMNVEV (reference sequence). CDR3 amino acids: CASSSSGLAGSYEQYF. CDR3 nucleotides: TGTGCCAGCAGTTCTTCCGGACTAGCGGGAAGCTACGAGCAGTACTTC.

This clonotype was observed at least ten times. The chain uses TRBV20-1 and TRBJ2-3; maybe TRBD2 (6 bases). This CDR3 region has 13 residues. Trimming cost V 5 bases and J 0 bases, with 9 bases left between them. Germline V gives CDR1 DFQATT, CDR2 SNEGSKA (reference sequence). CDR3 nucleotide sequence: TGCAGTGCTGGAAGCGGGAGCACAGATACGCAGTATTTT. This sequence encodes CSAGSGSTDTQYF.

This chain uses TRBV27 with TRBJ2-1, with TRBD2 matching over 10 bases. This CDR3 comprises 16 residues. Germline V gene sequence: CDR1 MNHEY, CDR2 SMNVEV (reference sequence). The ends lost 5 bases at V and 7 bases at J; junction bases unmatched: 11. The DNA of the CDR3 is TGTGCCAGCAGTCCCTCTGCCGGGACTAGCGTGAATGAGCAGTTCTTC. Residues: CASSPSAGTSVNEQFF.

This clonotype was detected a few times. The chain joins TRBV29-1 to TRBJ1-4; D remains unclear. The CDR3 covers 12 residues. CDR1 is SQVTM, CDR2 ANQGSEA, per germline. Trimming took 4 bases from V and 8 from J, leaving 11 bases between them. The CDR3 nucleotides read TGCAGCGTTGGGCATAATGACGAAAAACTGTTTTTT. Protein product: CSVGHNDEKLFF.

V usage is TRBV4-2 and J usage is TRBJ2-3; TRBD2 matches at 9 bases. CDR1 and CDR2 from the germline V gene are LGHNA and YNFKEQ. V shed 0 bases and J 2 bases; nucleotides not matched to a gene: 3. The CDR3 consists of 16 residues. The CDR3 here is CASSQDLAGVTDTQYF. The CDR3 nucleotides are TGTGCCAGCAGCCAAGATTTAGCGGGAGTCACAGATACGCAGTATTTT.